This TCR beta chain was sequenced in a study of OX40 agonist ivuxolimab in advanced cancers. Assay: immunoSEQ multiplex PCR; the TCRdb copy retains only in-frame clones and omits some. The repertoire holds 36,000 or so clones, with about 77% as singletons. CDR1 and CDR2 (germline): SGHNT, YYREEE (reference sequence). This CDR3 region has 15 residues. The J segment lost 9 bases and the V segment lost 4 bases, leaving 9 bases of the junction unmatched. The sample in question was CD4+ or CD8+ T cells sorted from blood, obtained in a trial of the OX40 agonist ivuxolimab. The chain employs TRBV5-4 and TRBJ2-1; 11 bases agree with TRBD1. This TCR was recovered from an adult with an advanced solid tumor such as melanoma, head and neck, liver or kidney cancer. The DNA of the CDR3 is TGTGCCAGCAGCCACCGGGACAGGGGGTGGTTTGAGCAGTTCTTC. Protein sequence: CASSHRDRGWFEQFF.